A single sample is the source of the 25 T cell receptor beta chains below, sequenced in a study of T cell repertoires in cytomegalovirus infection. TCRdb independently ran MiXCR on the reads; one entry per CDR3 protein. The sample lists roughly 150,000 distinct CDR3 sequences, 20% to 25% seen once, with more than 25% in the top ten. These receptors have no identified antigens. The source material was CD8+ T cells from cultured PBMCs, sampled from culture after CMV antigen stimulation. These TCRs come from a human donor in good health (CMV status not recorded). Some clones in this sample may be carry-over from other donors' samples.

This clonotype was seen many times. The CDR3 loop reads CASSLGWTGELSNQPQHF. CDR3 sequence (DNA): TGTGCCAGCAGCTTAGGATGGACAGGGGAACTTAGCAATCAGCCCCAGCATTTT. The V call is TRBV7-8, the J call TRBJ1-5; 9 nucleotides agree with TRBD1. Trimming at V came to 1 base and at J to 0 bases, leaving 7 bases not matched to a gene. From germline, CDR1 is SGHVS and CDR2 FQNEAQ. This CDR3 comprises 18 residues. Together with reference TRBV7-8 and TRBJ1-5, the CDR3 gives the full variable domain: GAGVSQSPRYKVAKRGQDVALRCDPISGHVSLFWYQQALGQGPEFLTYFQNEAQLDKSGLPSDRFFAERPEGSVSTLKIQRTQQEDSAVYLCASSLGWTGELSNQPQHFGDGTRLSIL.

There are a few counts of this clonotype. V is TRBV12-3 or TRBV12-4 and J is TRBJ2-2; D possibly corresponds to TRBD2 (6 bases). Trimming took off 5 bases at V and 1 base at J, with 23 bases between the two ends. The CDR3 is made up of 19 amino acids. This CDR3 reads CASSLPPVAGRGNTGELFF. The CDR3 nucleotides are TGTGCCAGCAGTCTACCCCCGGTGGCCGGGCGGGGGAACACCGGGGAGCTGTTTTTT.

This rearrangement joins TRBV5-4 to TRBJ2-5; 9 bases fit TRBD2. The CDR3 extends over 15 amino acids. CDR1 is SGHNT, CDR2 YYREEE, per germline (reference sequence). Trimming took 2 bases from V and 3 from J; bases not matched to a gene: 5. Written as DNA, the CDR3 is TGTGCCAGCAGCTTCCCTAGCGGGATGGAAGAGACCCAGTACTTC. Its protein product is CASSFPSGMEETQYF.

This clonotype was observed a few times. The J gene is TRBJ2-1, the V gene TRBV7-8, with 11 positions matching TRBD2. With V trimmed by 5 bases and J by 5 bases, 5 bases remained unmatched. CDR3 length equals 15 residues. The germline V gene encodes CDR1 SGHVS and CDR2 FQNEAQ. DNA of the CDR3: TGTGCCAGCAGCCCGCTAGCGGGAGGCAACAATGAGCAGTTCTTC. Translating it yields CASSPLAGGNNEQFF.

This clonotype was detected a few times. The gene calls are TRBV4-3 and TRBJ2-7, with D unclear. Germline lookup yields CDR1 LGHNA and CDR2 YSLEER. V was pared by 0 bases and J by 9 bases, with 12 bases between. CDR3 size: 13 residues. The CDR3 coding sequence is TGCGCCAGCAGCCAAGACCCGACCGCCGGGCAGTACTTC. This codes for CASSQDPTAGQYF.

The chain links TRBV27 to TRBJ1-1; D is ambiguous. The germline V and J ends were trimmed by 2 bases and 1 base, with 8 bases remaining between them. The CDR3 has 14 residues. The germline CDR1 and CDR2 sequences are MNHEY and SMNVEV (reference sequence). CDR3 amino acids: CASSLRNENTEAFF. CDR3 nucleotides: TGTGCCAGCAGTTTAAGGAATGAGAACACTGAAGCTTTCTTT.

The genes are TRBV3-1 and TRBJ1-3; D remains unclear. The ends were cut back, 0 bases at V and 4 bases at J, with 10 bases in the middle. Germline V lookup: CDR1 LGHDT, CDR2 YNNKEL (reference sequence). The CDR3 is made up of 15 amino acids. CDR3 nucleotides: TGTGCCAGCAGCCAAGATCGGAACATCGGAAACACCATATATTTT. Its translation is CASSQDRNIGNTIYF.

This chain joins TRBV7-9 and TRBJ2-7, with no clear D. Per germline, CDR1 SEHNR and CDR2 FQNEAQ (reference sequence). Trimming took off 5 bases at V and 4 bases at J, with 18 bases between the two ends. This CDR3 has 15 amino acids. CDR3 residues: CASSPPSLEPYEQYF. In nucleotides, the CDR3 is TGTGCCAGCAGCCCCCCGTCCCTGGAGCCGTACGAGCAGTACTTC.

The chain links TRBV7-9 to TRBJ2-7; perhaps TRBD2 as D (7 bases). Germline CDR1 reads SEHNR; CDR2 reads FQNEAQ (reference sequence). This CDR3 contains 14 residues. Trimming took 4 bases from V and 2 from J, leaving 12 bases between them. The CDR3 loop reads CASSSLGGAYEQYF. CDR3 DNA: TGTGCCAGCAGCTCCTTAGGGGGGGCCTACGAGCAGTACTTC.

This clonotype turned up a few times. The CDR3: CASSYSNGEYNEQFF. The CDR3 nucleotides are TGTGCCAGCAGTTACTCGAACGGGGAATACAATGAGCAGTTCTTC. This chain joins TRBV6-5 and TRBJ2-1; D perhaps matches TRBD2 (5 bases). V was pared by 0 bases and J by 4 bases, with 10 bases between. This CDR3 is built from 15 residues. CDR1 MNHEY and CDR2 SVGAGI come from the germline V gene.

This clonotype was picked up a small number of times. This chain joins TRBV6-6 and TRBJ2-2, with no clear D. The CDR3 spans 14 residues. V was clipped by 9 bases and J by 0 bases, with 11 bases between them. Looked up from germline, CDR1 is MNHNY and CDR2 is SVGAGI (reference sequence). This CDR3 is CASRWISNTGELFF. In DNA, the CDR3 is TGTGCCAGTCGGTGGATTTCGAACACCGGGGAGCTGTTTTTT.

The sample holds a few counts of this clonotype. This chain uses TRBV7-8 with TRBJ2-1, with D possibly TRBD2 on 6 matching bases. Germline values: CDR1 SGHVS, CDR2 FQNEAQ. This CDR3 is built from 16 residues. The V end was cut by 1 base, the J end by 2 bases, with 12 bases between. In DNA, the CDR3 is TGTGCCAGCAGCTTAGATCGGGGGTCCCCCTACAATGAGCAGTTCTTC. Translated, it gives CASSLDRGSPYNEQFF.

The rearrangement joins TRBV7-9 to TRBJ1-2; perhaps TRBD1 as D (5 bases). The V and J ends lost 5 bases and 3 bases respectively, with 10 bases between them. This CDR3 has 13 amino acids. The germline CDR1 and CDR2 sequences are SEHNR and FQNEAQ (reference sequence). The CDR3 reads CASSPRDHYGYTF. As DNA, the CDR3 is TGTGCCAGCAGCCCACGGGACCACTATGGCTACACCTTC.

This clonotype was detected a few times. This rearrangement joins TRBV14 to TRBJ2-7; D is unresolved. V was trimmed by 4 bases and J by 7 bases, leaving 11 bases between them. CDR3 length equals 12 residues. Germline V gives CDR1 SGHDN, CDR2 FVKESK. The chain's CDR3 is CASSPTSREQYF. The DNA of the CDR3 is TGTGCCAGCAGCCCAACCTCGAGGGAGCAGTACTTC.

The chain links TRBV28 to TRBJ2-1; D not certain. V shed 4 bases and J shed 4 bases, with 5 bases lying between them. Looked up from germline, CDR1 is MDHEN and CDR2 is SYDVKM. The CDR3 totals 12 residues. The chain's CDR3 is CASSWQYNEQFF. CDR3 sequence (DNA): TGTGCCAGCAGTTGGCAATACAATGAGCAGTTCTTC.

This clonotype was seen a few times. The rearrangement uses TRBV7-9 and TRBJ2-7, with TRBD1 matching over 9 bases. The CDR3 extends over 15 amino acids. Germline loops: CDR1 SEHNR, CDR2 FQNEAQ (reference sequence). V was clipped by 1 base and J by 3 bases; unmatched bases: 4. The CDR3 protein is CASSLGDRADYEQYF. The CDR3 DNA reads as TGTGCCAGCAGCTTAGGGGACAGGGCAGACTACGAGCAGTACTTC.

A few counts support this clonotype. The chain carries TRBV6-1 and TRBJ1-4, with no clear D. Germline assignment: CDR1 MNHNS and CDR2 SASEGT. The germline V and J ends were trimmed by 4 bases and 0 bases, with 12 bases remaining between them. The length of the CDR3 is 16 residues. For the CDR3, the DNA is TGTGCCAGCAGTGGACCCTGGACGGCAACTAATGAAAAACTGTTTTTT. Protein: CASSGPWTATNEKLFF.

The chain joins TRBV27 to TRBJ1-5; D might be TRBD1 (6 bases). From germline, CDR1 is MNHEY and CDR2 SMNVEV (reference sequence). CDR3 length: 15 residues. Trimming stripped 2 bases from V and 5 bases from J, with 13 bases between. The CDR3 DNA sequence: TGTGCCAGCAGTTTAACTACAGGGCCCTATCAGCCCCAGCATTTT. It encodes CASSLTTGPYQPQHF.

The CDR3 DNA is TGTGCCAGCAGTGAAACCCCACGGTCGGGGGGGGCCGCAGATACGCAGTATTTT. Translated: CASSETPRSGGAADTQYF. The chain has TRBV6-1 and TRBJ2-3; 8 bases match TRBD2. After removal of 2 bases from V and 4 bases from J, the junction contained 14 bases not matched to a gene. CDR1 MNHNS and CDR2 SASEGT come from the germline V gene. The CDR3 is 18 residues long.

The CDR3 region is CATTGFDEKLFF. The DNA of the CDR3 is TGTGCCACGACAGGGTTTGATGAAAAACTGTTTTTT. This chain uses TRBV12-3 or TRBV12-4 with TRBJ1-4, with 7 bases that match TRBD1. This CDR3 comprises 12 residues. V lost 10 bases, J lost 6 bases, and 5 bases stayed unmatched.

The chain carries TRBV6-5 and TRBJ2-1; possibly TRBD2 for D (6 bases). The CDR3 length is 16 residues. V lost 5 bases to trimming and J lost 4 bases, with 18 bases between them. Germline assignment: CDR1 MNHEY and CDR2 SVGAGI. The CDR3 reads CASSKLLQAGYNEQFF. CDR3 nucleotides: TGTGCCAGCAGTAAACTGCTCCAAGCGGGTTACAATGAGCAGTTCTTC.

V usage is TRBV19 and J usage is TRBJ1-6; tentative D call: TRBD1 (5 bases). CDR1 is LNHDA, CDR2 SQIVND, per germline (reference sequence). Trimming removed 5 bases from V and 7 bases from J, with 9 bases in between. CDR3 length: 13 amino acids. The CDR3 loop is CASSADSNSPLHF. In DNA, the CDR3 is TGTGCCAGTAGTGCCGACAGCAATTCACCCCTCCACTTT.

V and J are TRBV6-1 and TRBJ1-1, with 7 bases lining up with TRBD1. Looked up from germline, CDR1 is MNHNS and CDR2 is SASEGT. The CDR3 contains 11 residues. The V gene end was trimmed by 4 bases and the J gene end by 11 bases; junction bases not matched to a gene: 4. The CDR3 sequence is CASSGGTVAFF. CDR3 in DNA: TGTGCCAGCAGTGGCGGGACAGTTGCTTTCTTT.

The chain combines TRBV7-2 with TRBJ2-2; D possibly matches TRBD1 or TRBD2 (5 bases each). Germline V gives CDR1 SGHTA, CDR2 FQGNSA. V gave up 5 bases and J gave up 5 bases, with 15 bases separating them. This CDR3 comprises 15 residues. CDR3 residues: CASSPWGLGTGELFF. CDR3 bases: TGTGCCAGCAGCCCCTGGGGGTTGGGAACCGGGGAGCTGTTTTTT.

This clonotype was seen more than once but under ten times. J is TRBJ2-6 and V is TRBV9, with a tentative D call TRBD1 (7 bases). From germline, CDR1 is SGDLS and CDR2 YYNGEE. Trimming took off 2 bases at V and 1 base at J, with 16 bases between the two ends. The CDR3 contains 18 residues. CDR3 DNA: TGTGCCAGCAGCGTTCCCTCCTCAGGGGGGTCTGGGGCCAACGTCCTGACTTTC. Translating gives CASSVPSSGGSGANVLTF.